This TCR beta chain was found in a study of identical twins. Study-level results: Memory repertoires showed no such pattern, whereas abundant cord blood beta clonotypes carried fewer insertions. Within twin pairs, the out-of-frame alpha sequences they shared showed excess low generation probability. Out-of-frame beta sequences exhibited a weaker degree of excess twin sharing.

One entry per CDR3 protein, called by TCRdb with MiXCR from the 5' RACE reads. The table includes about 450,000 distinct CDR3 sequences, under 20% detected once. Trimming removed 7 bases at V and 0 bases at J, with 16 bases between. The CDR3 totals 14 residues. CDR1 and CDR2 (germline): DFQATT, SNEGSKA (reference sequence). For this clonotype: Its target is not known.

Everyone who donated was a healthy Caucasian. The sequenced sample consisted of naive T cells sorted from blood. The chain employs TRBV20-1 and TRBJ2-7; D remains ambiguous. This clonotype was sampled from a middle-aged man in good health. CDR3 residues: CSGNGVYSSYEQYF. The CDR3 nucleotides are TGCAGTGGTAATGGAGTCTACAGCTCCTACGAGCAGTACTTC.